The 2 T cell receptor beta chains given below trace back to one sample, sequenced in a study of response to subunit inactivated influenza vaccine (dated by TCRdb to the late 2010s). The library was built by means of RT-PCR. The sample was run on an Illumina HiSeq 2500. TCRdb trimmed the raw reads at Q25, called clones with MiXCR and kept productive beta chains. Rows with one shared CDR3 protein collapse into an entry with the most common genes and DNA. The table for this sample lists about 700,000 distinct CDR3 sequences; about 15% of them were counted only once. The ten largest clones represent about 7.4% of the sample. Specimen: PBMCs from blood, collected 14 to 15 days before vaccination. All receptors derive from a man aged 50 to 59 who received an inactivated influenza vaccine. Donor details come from another sample of the same person, matched by shared clones.

This clonotype was counted between two and nine times. The V gene is TRBV4-2, the J gene TRBJ2-2; a weak D match, TRBD2 (6 bases). V was cut by 0 bases and J by 8 bases, with 16 bases left in between. Looked up from germline, CDR1 is LGHNA and CDR2 is YNFKEQ. CDR3 size: 16 residues. CDR3 bases: TGTGCCAGCAGCCAAGAAGGAGCGCGCGGGGTAGGGGAGCTGTTTTTT. Amino acid sequence: CASSQEGARGVGELFF.

This clonotype occurred many times. The chain recombines TRBV7-9 with TRBJ2-7; TRBD2 matches 11 bases. The CDR3 contains 14 residues. Germline V CDR1 and CDR2: SEHNR, FQNEAQ (reference sequence). Losses at the gene ends were 4 bases for V and 4 bases for J; bases not matched to a gene: 3. CDR3 loop: CASSSGLADYEQYF. CDR3 nucleotides: TGTGCCAGCAGCTCGGGACTAGCGGATTACGAGCAGTACTTC.